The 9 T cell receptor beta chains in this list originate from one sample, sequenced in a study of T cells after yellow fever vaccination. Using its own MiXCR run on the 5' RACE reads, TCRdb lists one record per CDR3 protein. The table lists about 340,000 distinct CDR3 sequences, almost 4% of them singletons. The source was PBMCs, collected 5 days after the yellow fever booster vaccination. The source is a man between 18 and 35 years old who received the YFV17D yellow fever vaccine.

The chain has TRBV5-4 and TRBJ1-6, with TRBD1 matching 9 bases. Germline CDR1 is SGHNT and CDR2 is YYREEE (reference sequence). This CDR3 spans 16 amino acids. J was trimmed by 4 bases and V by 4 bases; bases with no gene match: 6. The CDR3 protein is CASSRQGGFYNSPLHF. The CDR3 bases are TGTGCCAGCAGCCGACAGGGGGGGTTTTATAATTCACCCCTCCACTTT.

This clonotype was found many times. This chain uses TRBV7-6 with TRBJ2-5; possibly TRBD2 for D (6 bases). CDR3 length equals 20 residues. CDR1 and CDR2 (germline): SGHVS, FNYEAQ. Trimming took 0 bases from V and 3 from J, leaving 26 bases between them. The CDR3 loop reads CASSLAQAGLYPSEKETQYF. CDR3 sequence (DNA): TGTGCCAGCAGCTTAGCGCAGGCAGGGTTATATCCTAGCGAGAAAGAGACCCAGTACTTC.

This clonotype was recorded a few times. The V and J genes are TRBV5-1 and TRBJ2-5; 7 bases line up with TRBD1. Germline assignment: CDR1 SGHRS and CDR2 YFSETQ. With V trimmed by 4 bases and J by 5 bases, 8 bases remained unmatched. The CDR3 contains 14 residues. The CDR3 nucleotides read TGCGCCAGCAGCCTGTCACAGGGGCTGGAGACCCAGTACTTC. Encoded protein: CASSLSQGLETQYF.

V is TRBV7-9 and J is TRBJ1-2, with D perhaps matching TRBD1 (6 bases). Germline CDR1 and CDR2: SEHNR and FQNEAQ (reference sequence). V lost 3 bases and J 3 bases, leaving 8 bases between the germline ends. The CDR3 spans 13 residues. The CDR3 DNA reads TGTGCCAGCAGCTTGGACAGCGACTATGGCTACACCTTC. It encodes CASSLDSDYGYTF.

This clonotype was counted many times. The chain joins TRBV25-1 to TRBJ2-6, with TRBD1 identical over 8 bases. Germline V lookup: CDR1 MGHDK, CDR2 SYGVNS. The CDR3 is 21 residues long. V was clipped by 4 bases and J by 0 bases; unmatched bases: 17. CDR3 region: CASSGDRFGQGTVSGANVLTF. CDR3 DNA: TGTGCCAGCAGTGGAGACCGCTTTGGACAGGGAACGGTCTCTGGGGCCAACGTCCTGACTTTC.

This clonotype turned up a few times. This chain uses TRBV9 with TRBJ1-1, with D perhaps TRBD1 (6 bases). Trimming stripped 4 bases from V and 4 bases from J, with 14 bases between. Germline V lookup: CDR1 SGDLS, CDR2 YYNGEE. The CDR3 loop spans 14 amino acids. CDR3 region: CASSLVKGGTEAFF. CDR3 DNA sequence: TGTGCCAGCAGCTTAGTAAAGGGGGGCACTGAAGCTTTCTTT.

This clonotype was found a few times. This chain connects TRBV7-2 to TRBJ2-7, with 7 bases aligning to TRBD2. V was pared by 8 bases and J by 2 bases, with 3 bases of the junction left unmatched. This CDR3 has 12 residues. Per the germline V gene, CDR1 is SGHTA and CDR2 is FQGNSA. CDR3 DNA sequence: TGTGCCAGCGTCCGGGGGGCCTACGAGCAGTACTTC. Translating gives CASVRGAYEQYF.

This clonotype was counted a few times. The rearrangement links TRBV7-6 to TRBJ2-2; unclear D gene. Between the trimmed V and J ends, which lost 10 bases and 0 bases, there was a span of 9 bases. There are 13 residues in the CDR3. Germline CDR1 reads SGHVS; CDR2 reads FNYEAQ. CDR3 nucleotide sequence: TGTGCCATTCCGAGGCCGAACACCGGGGAGCTGTTTTTT. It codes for CAIPRPNTGELFF.

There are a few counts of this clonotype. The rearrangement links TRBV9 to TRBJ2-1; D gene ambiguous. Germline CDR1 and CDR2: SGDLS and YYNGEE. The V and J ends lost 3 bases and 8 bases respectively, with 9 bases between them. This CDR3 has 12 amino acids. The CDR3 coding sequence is TGTGCCAGCAGCGCTCCGTCTGATGAGCAGTTCTTC. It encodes CASSAPSDEQFF.